The sample holds many counts of the clone carrying this TCR beta chain. Its antigen is undetermined. The data are from a study of CD8 T cells in ankylosing spondylitis. Study conclusions and caveats: The study looked at matched synovial fluid samples from ankylosing spondylitis patients. Disease-linked clones were reported to be significantly enriched there. Several highly homologous variants made up a TCR beta motif that seemed to typify ankylosing spondylitis blood.

With molecular barcodes, quantitative 5'-RACE was used to make the TCR beta libraries. TCRdb ran MiXCR on the 5' RACE reads and lists one entry per CDR3 protein. The top ten hold roughly 3.3% of the sample, which has fewer than 550,000 distinct CDR3 sequences, over 4% seen once. Sequences were obtained from blood, either unsorted or a sorted T cell fraction (not recorded which). This sequence originates from a male donor with ankylosing spondylitis.

The CDR3: CASSWGTGTYEQYF. Written as DNA, the CDR3 is TGTGCCAGCAGCTGGGGGACAGGGACCTACGAGCAGTACTTC. The rearrangement joins TRBV7-8 to TRBJ2-7; 9 positions agree with TRBD1. Per germline, CDR1 SGHVS and CDR2 FQNEAQ. The V and J ends lost 4 bases and 2 bases, in that order; junction bases with no gene match: 3. This CDR3 spans 14 amino acids.